The 18 T cell receptor beta chains presented below share a single source sample, sequenced in a study of shared clonotypes between healthy human individuals. Profiled with immunoSEQ multiplex PCR; TCRdb holds only in-frame clones, not every one. The data contain about 1.1 million clones, around 78% of them singletons. Sequencing input: memory CD4+ T cells from PBMCs. The subset is: CD45RA-negative fraction. Source of these receptors: a man between 18 and 35 years old in good health. Some clones in this sample may be carry-over from other donors' samples.

The rearrangement joins TRBV28 to TRBJ1-1; D remains ambiguous. Germline CDR1 MDHEN, CDR2 SYDVKM. This CDR3 comprises 14 residues. V lost 8 bases and J 0 bases, leaving 13 bases between the germline ends. CDR3 DNA: TGTGCCAGCGGCCCGGGAACGATGAACACTGAAGCTTTCTTT. Encoded protein: CASGPGTMNTEAFF. The variable domain in full, completed from reference TRBV28 and TRBJ1-1, reads DVKVTQSSRYLVKRTGEKVFLECVQDMDHENMFWYRQDPGLGLRLIYFSYDVKMKEKGDIPEGYSVSREKKERFSLILESASTNQTSMYLCASGPGTMNTEAFFGQGTRLTVV.

V is TRBV5-4 and J is TRBJ2-3, with D perhaps TRBD2 (7 bases). The CDR3 totals 14 residues. The V gene's germline CDR1 is SGHNT and CDR2 YYREEE (reference sequence). Trimming shortened V by 0 bases and J by 8 bases, and 13 bases separated the two germline ends. This chain's CDR3 is CASSLAQGGGTQYF. The CDR3 DNA is TGTGCCAGCAGCTTGGCCCAGGGAGGGGGTACGCAGTATTTT.

The chain couples TRBV29-1 to TRBJ2-7, with D possibly TRBD2 on 6 matching bases. The CDR3 has 13 residues. Trimming shortened V by 1 base and J by 6 bases, and 13 bases separated the two germline ends. Germline lookup yields CDR1 SQVTM and CDR2 ANQGSEA. CDR3 amino acids: CSVEVPQGGEQYF. CDR3 nucleotides: TGCAGCGTTGAAGTGCCCCAGGGAGGCGAGCAGTACTTC.

Worth noting for this clone: The junction does not match germline at one end; this may be a read error. The chain recombines TRBV5-1 with TRBJ1-1; D may be TRBD1 (6 bases). Per germline, CDR1 SGHRS and CDR2 YFSETQ. The CDR3 runs to 13 residues. CDR3: CASSFQGNAEAFF. For the CDR3, the DNA is TGCGCCAGCAGCTTCCAGGGGAACGCTGAAGCTTTCTTT.

This clone was observed a handful of times. The J gene is TRBJ2-7, the V gene TRBV5-4, with 14 nucleotides matching TRBD2. This CDR3 spans 17 amino acids. The trim removed 4 bases at V and 3 bases at J, leaving 9 bases unmatched. CDR1 SGHNT and CDR2 YYREEE come from the germline V gene (reference sequence). In DNA form, the CDR3 reads TGTGCCAGCAGCCCGCCGGGACTAGCGGGAGAAAACTACGAGCAGTACTTC. Protein product: CASSPPGLAGENYEQYF. The full variable domain, completed using reference TRBV5-4 and TRBJ2-7, is ETGVTQSPTHLIKTRGQQVTLRCSSQSGHNTVSWYQQALGQGPQFIFQYYREEENGRGNFPPRFSGLQFPNYSSELNVNALELDDSALYLCASSPPGLAGENYEQYFGPGTRLTVT.

A single count supports this clone. The chain couples TRBV4-1 to TRBJ1-2, with unresolved D. CDR1 is MGHRA and CDR2 is YSYEKL in the germline V gene. The V end was cut by 0 bases, the J end by 4 bases, with 12 bases between. The CDR3 has 15 amino acids. CDR3 bases: TGCGCCAGCAGCCAAGACCTTGGTAAGGGCTATGGCTACACCTTC. Amino acids: CASSQDLGKGYGYTF.

V is TRBV6-5 and J is TRBJ2-7; D is perhaps TRBD2 (5 bases). Between the trimmed V and J ends, which lost 5 bases and 2 bases, there was a span of 13 bases. Germline CDR1 and CDR2: MNHEY and SVGAGI. The CDR3 sequence is 14 residues long. This chain's CDR3 is CASSSAFGAYEQYF. The DNA of the CDR3 is TGTGCCAGCAGTAGTGCCTTCGGGGCCTACGAGCAGTACTTC.

The sample holds a few counts of this clone. The chain is built from TRBV7-9 and TRBJ1-4, with D uncertain. The CDR3 spans 14 residues. V was trimmed by 4 bases and J by 8 bases, leaving 14 bases between them. CDR1 is SEHNR, CDR2 FQNEAQ, per germline (reference sequence). CDR3 in amino acids: CASSSQGPFEKLFF. CDR3 nucleotide sequence: TGTGCCAGCAGCTCCCAAGGACCTTTCGAAAAACTGTTTTTT.

This clone was seen more than once but under ten times. The genes are TRBV2 and TRBJ2-1, with 10 bases fitting TRBD2. The CDR3 length is 16 residues. CDR1 is SNHLY and CDR2 is FYNNEI in the germline V gene. The V and J ends lost 6 bases and 0 bases, in that order; junction bases with no gene match: 5. The CDR3 is CASSTSGVRSYNEQFF. CDR3 nucleotide sequence: TGTGCCAGCAGCACTAGCGGGGTACGCTCCTACAATGAGCAGTTCTTC.

The chain joins TRBV5-1 to TRBJ2-2; D gene uncertain. Trimming took off 3 bases at V and 0 bases at J, with 6 bases between the two ends. Germline CDR1 and CDR2: SGHRS and YFSETQ. There are 14 residues in the CDR3. DNA for the CDR3: TGCGCCAGCAGCTCTCTAACGAACACCGGGGAGCTGTTTTTT. It codes for CASSSLTNTGELFF. Using reference TRBV5-1 and TRBJ2-2 for the parts outside the CDR3, the full variable domain is KAGVTQTPRYLIKTRGQQVTLSCSPISGHRSVSWYQQTPGQGLQFLFEYFSETQRNKGNFPGRFSGRQFSNSRSEMNVSTLELGDSALYLCASSSLTNTGELFFGEGSRLTVL.

This clone was recorded once. Its ends do not fully match the called genes, so a read error is possible. The chain has TRBV7-8 and TRBJ2-3; 14 nucleotides align to TRBD2. Germline V gene lookup returns CDR1 SGHVS and CDR2 FQNEAQ. This CDR3 is built from 18 residues. The CDR3 here is CTSSYPGLAGVVSDTQYF. DNA for the CDR3: TGTACCAGCAGCTACCCGGGACTAGCGGGAGTAGTGTCAGATACGCAGTATTTT.

Points on this clone: The same CDR3 arises from other DNA sequences in this sample as well. V gene TRBV7-2 combines with J gene TRBJ1-4, with TRBD1 matching 7 bases. The CDR3 spans 15 residues. Germline V gene data show CDR1 as SGHTA and CDR2 as FQGNSA. V shed 4 bases and J 2 bases; nucleotides not matched to a gene: 4. The chain's CDR3 is CASSSGGETNEKLFF. In nucleotides, the CDR3 is TGTGCCAGCAGCTCAGGGGGGGAGACTAATGAAAAACTGTTTTTT.

Worth noting for this clone: A far larger clone is a single base away, which makes a read error likely. The J gene is TRBJ1-5, the V gene TRBV27; D not certain. V was shortened by 3 bases and J by 7 bases, with 4 bases between the two germline ends. From germline, CDR1 is MNHEY and CDR2 SMNVEV (reference sequence). The CDR3 contains 11 residues. The CDR3 spells CASSLGQPQHF. The CDR3 nucleotides read TGTGCCAGCAGTTTGGGCCAGCCCCAGCATTTT.

The genes are TRBV5-6 and TRBJ2-5; D is possibly TRBD2 (6 bases). The CDR3 spans 13 residues. The V end was cut by 2 bases, the J end by 4 bases, with 9 bases between. Germline V lookup: CDR1 SGHDT, CDR2 YYEEEE. CDR3 amino acids: CASSFGGRETQYF. The DNA of the CDR3 is TGTGCCAGCAGCTTCGGGGGTCGAGAGACCCAGTACTTC.

This clone was seen a few times. The rearrangement joins TRBV30 to TRBJ1-1; D is unresolved. Germline CDR1 is GTSNPN and CDR2 is SVGIG (reference sequence). Trimming took off 5 bases at V and 0 bases at J, with 10 bases between the two ends. The CDR3 spans 13 residues. Here the CDR3 DNA reads TGTGCCTGGGAGAGGGAGATGAACACTGAAGCTTTCTTT. As protein: CAWEREMNTEAFF.

This clone was seen a handful of times. The V and J genes are TRBV7-9 and TRBJ1-1; D is perhaps TRBD1 (6 bases). Trimming took off 0 bases at V and 3 bases at J, with 8 bases between the two ends. CDR1 is SEHNR and CDR2 is FQNEAQ in the germline V gene (reference sequence). This CDR3 is built from 14 residues. DNA for the CDR3: TGTGCCAGCAGCTTAGCAGGGGGGCACACTGAAGCTTTCTTT. Its translation is CASSLAGGHTEAFF.

V is TRBV5-1 and J is TRBJ2-3, with 11 bases lining up with TRBD2. V trimming: 8 bases; J trimming: 9 bases; junction bases outside the gene matches: 14. Germline CDR1 reads SGHRS; CDR2 reads YFSETQ. The CDR3 covers 15 residues. In DNA, the CDR3 is TGCGCCAGTCTCCCTTTAGCGGGAGGGCCAGGAACGCAGTATTTT. Amino acids: CASLPLAGGPGTQYF.

The gene calls are TRBV5-1 and TRBJ2-1, with D perhaps TRBD1 (6 bases). Germline lookup yields CDR1 SGHRS and CDR2 YFSETQ. V was clipped by 4 bases and J by 5 bases, with 13 bases between them. The CDR3 loop spans 14 amino acids. The CDR3 sequence: CASSTRDNHNEQFF. The CDR3 DNA sequence: TGCGCCAGCAGCACCCGGGACAACCACAATGAGCAGTTCTTC.